This paragraph covers one T cell receptor (beta chain) sequence. Its recognized antigen is unknown. No qualities accompany the bases; no much larger clone lies one base away. In the prospective study, participants were about 18 to 95 years old, resided in about two dozen geographic areas of the United States, and were enrolled through a virtual design. In the prospective study, cohorts were assigned on the basis of participant-reported clinical history obtained from a screening survey and a study questionnaire. Recovered participants in ImmuneRACE Cohort 3 were defined as having two consecutive negative NP/OP PCR tests, clearance from a healthcare professional, or resolution of symptoms. Mobile phlebotomists in the prospective study collected whole blood, serum and a nasopharyngeal or oropharyngeal swab from every participant. Prospective study participants could optionally give additional blood draws and questionnaires over an approximately two-month period. Prospective study blood samples were shipped either frozen or at room temperature before DNA extraction.

TCRbeta CDR3 regions were amplified from genomic DNA by means of the immunoSEQ Assay, a bias-controlled multiplex PCR. The paper's processing steps were these. The number of nucleated cells in each sample was estimated by amplification of reference gene primers within the assay. To quantify the absolute abundance of each unique TCRbeta CDR3 rearrangement, sequence reads were collapsed and filtered. For each sample, productive Simpson clonality was calculated by taking the square root of Simpson's diversity index across productive rearrangements. Entries here come from immuneACCESS through TCRdb and include only in-frame sequences with V and J called. Some clones fail to appear in such tables; in the studies checked, an unresolved V gene covers under half of the shortfall, and the cause of the remainder is unknown. The V and J calls and clone size come from that table; D and trimming were worked out from the DNA. Counted in this sample were approximately 490,000 clones; 88% of them appeared once. The biggest ten clones account for roughly 8.5% of the sample.

The entry originates in a study of blood T cell repertoires in COVID-19 (dated by TCRdb to between 2020 and 2021). Context from the whole study: Collaborator samples came from the United States, Italy and Spain and covered acute and convalescent phases of COVID-19. Where HLA class I and class II types were available, the types were taken from metadata supplied by the sample provider, not from assay-based typing. Subjects who had been exposed to COVID-19, were actively infected with it, or had recovered from it provided the deeply sampled blood TCRbeta repertoires that made up the dataset. The repertoires were released in a freely available public database meant as a resource for research on the immune response to SARS-CoV-2. Sample metadata almost always included a de-identified subject ID, COVID-19 status, age in years and sex. The samples were drawn from two sources: the first 160 participants of the ongoing ImmuneRACE study, and over 950 subjects contributed by 6 global collaborators. The prospective study material was composed of cDNA or gDNA derived from T cells, B-cell-depleted T cells, or PBMCs.

Reading from cysteine to phenylalanine, the CDR3 counts 15 amino acids. The read is trimmed to its CDR3 DNA, 45 bases read in frame from base 1. The germline V gene specifies SNHLY as CDR1 and FYNNEI as CDR2. Unmatched junction bases come to 5, with V trimmed by 5 bases and J by 1 base. Findings and caveats that apply to the study as a whole: The quantity of clinical and demographic metadata differed by source and by participant and was supplied without curation.

Input material: PBMCs or T cells enriched from blood (not recorded which). This sequence uses TRBV2 and TRBJ1-5; the junction holds 7 bases that match TRBD1. The sequence came from a woman aged 55-69 years who had recovered from COVID-19. CDR3 sequence: CASSLRGLSNQPQHF. The sequenced DNA: TGTGCCAGCAGTCTTAGGGGGCTGAGCAATCAGCCCCAGCATTTT.